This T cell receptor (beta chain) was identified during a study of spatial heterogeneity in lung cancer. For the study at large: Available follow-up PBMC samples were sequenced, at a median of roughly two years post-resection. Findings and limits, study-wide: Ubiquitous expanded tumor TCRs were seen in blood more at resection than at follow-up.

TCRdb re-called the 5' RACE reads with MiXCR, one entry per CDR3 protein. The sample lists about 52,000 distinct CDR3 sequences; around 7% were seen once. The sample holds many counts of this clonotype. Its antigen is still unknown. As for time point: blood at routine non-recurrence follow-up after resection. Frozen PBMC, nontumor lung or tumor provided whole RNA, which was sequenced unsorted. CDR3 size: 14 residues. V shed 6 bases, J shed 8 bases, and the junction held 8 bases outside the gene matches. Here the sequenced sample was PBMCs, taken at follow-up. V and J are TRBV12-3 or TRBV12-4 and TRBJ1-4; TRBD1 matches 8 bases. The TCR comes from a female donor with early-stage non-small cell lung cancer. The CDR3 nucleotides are TGTGCCAGCAGCATAGACAGGGGTGAGGAAAAACTGTTTTTT. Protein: CASSIDRGEEKLFF.